This T cell receptor beta chain was captured in a study of T cells in Graves' hyperthyroidism and ophthalmopathy. Study results and caveats: Stable hyperthyroidism and ophthalmopathy were separated using 13 V-J signatures. Blood also carried most thyroid clonotypes expanded above 0.001.

This clonotype was counted ten times or more. Antigen unknown. Using RNA transcripts as the source, TCR beta CDR3 regions were amplified. First-round RT-PCR of the TCR CDR3 relied on the HTBI primer set. TCRdb fed the multiplex PCR reads into MiXCR, producing one record per CDR3 protein. The sample lists fewer than 350,000 distinct CDR3 sequences, 15% to 20% seen once, with around 15% in the top ten. V lost 1 base, J lost 2 bases, and 11 bases stayed unmatched. The length of the CDR3 is 18 residues. CDR1 and CDR2 (germline): SGHAT, FQDESV (reference sequence). V is TRBV11-1 and J is TRBJ2-7, with TRBD2 matching 10 bases. The sequence came from a woman aged 35 to 49 with Graves' ophthalmopathy. The sequencing sample was made of blood. CDR3 coding DNA: TGTGCCAGCAGCTTAGTGAAGGCCCTAGCGGGAGTAGCCTACGAGCAGTACTTC. Translation: CASSLVKALAGVAYEQYF.